This T cell receptor beta chain was sequenced during a study of blood T cell repertoires in COVID-19. The assay was immunoSEQ multiplex PCR, and TCRdb's table has in-frame clones only and misses some. Among 200,000 to 250,000 clones listed, 65% to 85% were seen once. V was shortened by 4 bases and J by 7 bases, with 7 bases between the two germline ends. Germline V gives CDR1 MNHNY, CDR2 SVGAGI (reference sequence). The length of the CDR3 is 11 residues. The sequence came from a woman aged 80 or older with acute or convalescent COVID-19. Sequencing was carried out using peripheral blood. V is TRBV6-6 and J is TRBJ1-2; D is ambiguous. The CDR3 loop is CASSSLSGYTF. DNA of the CDR3: TGTGCCAGCAGTTCCCTTTCTGGCTACACCTTC.